The sequence of this T cell receptor (beta chain) was determined in a study of identical twins. From the 5' RACE reads, TCRdb called clonotypes with MiXCR, one entry per CDR3 protein. In the table there are 350,000 to 450,000 distinct CDR3 sequences, 15% to 20% of which are singletons. Study observations and caveats: Twins' surplus sharing was weaker for beta out-of-frame sequences. Reduced insertions were recorded for abundant cord blood beta clonotypes, with no such pattern in memory repertoires. Out-of-frame alpha sequences common to twins exhibited an excess of low generation probability. Monozygotic twins shared more out-of-frame TCR alpha than recombination models predicted.

Ten or more counts support this clonotype. Its antigen is not identified. This CDR3 contains 21 residues. The junction had 20 bases not matched to a gene; V was cut back by 1 base and J by 2 bases. Germline V gene data show CDR1 as SGHVS and CDR2 as FNYEAQ. This chain joins TRBV7-6 and TRBJ2-3; TRBD2 agrees at 8 bases. Source material: naive T cells sorted from blood. The source of this sequence is a man aged 45-60 years in good health. The CDR3 nucleotides are TGTGCCAGCAGCTTAGAGGATTTAGGGACTAGTATAGTACCACACACAGATACGCAGTATTTT. Translated, it gives CASSLEDLGTSIVPHTDTQYF.